This record covers a single TCR beta chain. The antigen is not known. Peripheral blood samples and lesional scalp punch biopsies were obtained from alopecia areata patients. The researchers isolated CD4+ and CD8+ T cells from PBMCs by sorting. This entry is derived from a study of CD8+ T cells in alopecia areata. Overall study: Twice a day, 5 to 10 mg of oral tofacitinib was administered to treated patients. General study results and limits: Compared with normal scalp, lesional scalp had higher clonality and more expanded CD8+ clones.

Germline-derived CDR1 and CDR2 are PRHDT and FYEKMQ (reference sequence). V was pared by 0 bases and J by 5 bases, with 8 bases between. The CDR3 contains 13 residues. In each case, RNA was isolated and then reverse transcribed into cDNA as the sequencing template. Using immunoSEQ multiplex PCR, the repertoire was profiled, and TCRdb retains in-frame clones only, with some absent. The data show under 85,000 clones, approximately 46% seen once. The source was CD8+ T cells sorted from blood, collected at week 0. The source of this sequence is a human donor with alopecia areata. This sequence joins TRBV13 and TRBJ2-7; a possible D gene is TRBD1 (5 bases). CDR3 bases: TGTGCCAGCAGCTTAGGCTCCAGGGACGAGCAGTACTTC. Protein product: CASSLGSRDEQYF.